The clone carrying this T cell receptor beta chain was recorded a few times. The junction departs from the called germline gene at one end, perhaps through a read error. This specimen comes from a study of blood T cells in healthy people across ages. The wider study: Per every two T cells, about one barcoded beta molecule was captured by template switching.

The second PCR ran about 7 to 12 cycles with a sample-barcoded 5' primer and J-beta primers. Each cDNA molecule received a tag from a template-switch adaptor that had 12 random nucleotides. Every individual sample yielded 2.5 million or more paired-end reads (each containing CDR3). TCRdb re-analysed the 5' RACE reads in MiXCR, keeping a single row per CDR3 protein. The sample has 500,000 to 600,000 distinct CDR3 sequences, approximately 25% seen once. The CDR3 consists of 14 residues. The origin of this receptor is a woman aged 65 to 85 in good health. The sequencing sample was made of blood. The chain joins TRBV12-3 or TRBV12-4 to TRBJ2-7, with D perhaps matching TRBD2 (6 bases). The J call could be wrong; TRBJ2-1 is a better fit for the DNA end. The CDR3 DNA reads TGTGCTAGCAGTTTTGCGGGGCACTACAATGAGCAGTTCTTC. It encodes CASSFAGHYNEQFF.